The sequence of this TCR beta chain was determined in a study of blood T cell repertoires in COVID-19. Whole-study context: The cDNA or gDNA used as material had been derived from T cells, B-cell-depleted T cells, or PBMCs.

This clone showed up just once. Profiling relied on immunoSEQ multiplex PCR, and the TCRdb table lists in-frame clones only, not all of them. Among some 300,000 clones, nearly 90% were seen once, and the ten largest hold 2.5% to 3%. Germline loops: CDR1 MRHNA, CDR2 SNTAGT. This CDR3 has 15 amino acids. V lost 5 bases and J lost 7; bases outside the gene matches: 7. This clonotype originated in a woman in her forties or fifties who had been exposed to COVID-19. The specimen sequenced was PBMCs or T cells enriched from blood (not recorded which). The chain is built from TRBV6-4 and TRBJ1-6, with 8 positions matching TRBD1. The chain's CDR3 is CASSPGGMGNSPLHF. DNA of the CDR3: TGTGCCAGCAGTCCAGGGGGCATGGGAAATTCACCCCTCCACTTT.